This entry describes one T cell receptor (beta chain). Its antigen is as yet unknown. The source of the sample is a study of identical twins. TCRdb passed the 5' RACE reads through MiXCR, listing each CDR3 protein once. The repertoire consists of under 300,000 distinct CDR3 sequences, with roughly an eighth occurring once and the leading ten covering 4% to 5%. Regarding the study as a whole: Out-of-frame alpha sequences common to twins were enriched for low generation probability.

This CDR3 comprises 15 residues. V was clipped by 2 bases and J by 2 bases; unmatched bases: 6. CDR1 is SGHAT and CDR2 is FQNNGV in the germline V gene. These sequences were also reported in another study, on yellow fever vaccine responses in identical twins.

Sequences were obtained from memory (CD45RO+) T cells sorted from blood. V is TRBV11-2 and J is TRBJ2-7, with TRBD1 identical over 7 bases. The clonotype originates from a woman aged 18-29 years in good health. The CDR3 region has the DNA TGTGCCAGCAGCTTATCGACAGGGCCCCCCTACGAGCAGTACTTC. Its translation is CASSLSTGPPYEQYF.